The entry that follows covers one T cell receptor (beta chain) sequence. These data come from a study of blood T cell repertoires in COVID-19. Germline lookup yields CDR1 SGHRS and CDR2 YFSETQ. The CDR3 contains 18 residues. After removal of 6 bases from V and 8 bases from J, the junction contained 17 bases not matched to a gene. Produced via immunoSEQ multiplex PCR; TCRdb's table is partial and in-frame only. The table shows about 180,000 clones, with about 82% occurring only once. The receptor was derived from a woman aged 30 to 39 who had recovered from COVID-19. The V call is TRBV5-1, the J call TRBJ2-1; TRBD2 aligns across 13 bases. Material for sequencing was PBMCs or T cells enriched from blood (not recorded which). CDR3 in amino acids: CASNLNTLTSGRADEQFF. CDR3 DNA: TGCGCCAGCAACCTCAATACCCTAACTAGCGGGAGGGCGGATGAGCAGTTCTTC.